The TCR beta chain described here comes from a study of shared clonotypes between healthy human individuals. Profiled with immunoSEQ multiplex PCR; TCRdb holds only in-frame clones, not every one. The sample contains roughly 1.4 million clones, approximately 98.5% of which appear only once. The germline V gene encodes CDR1 SGHNT and CDR2 YYREEE (reference sequence). V lost 5 bases and J lost 2; bases outside the gene matches: 8. The CDR3 contains 15 residues. The gene calls are TRBV5-4 and TRBJ2-5; 8 nucleotides match TRBD1. This receptor was taken from a man aged 30 to 45 in good health. What was sequenced was naive CD4+ T cells sorted from blood. Subset denoted: CD45RA+ positively selected. CDR3 amino acids: CASSLRTGQQETQYF. The CDR3 bases are TGTGCCAGCAGTTTGCGGACAGGGCAGCAAGAGACCCAGTACTTC.